The entry that follows covers one TCR beta chain sequence. Antigen specificity is unknown. This sample stems from a study of T cell clonotyping in hematopoietic cell transplantation. Study outcomes and limitations: Few recipient clonotypes overlapped donors; over 95% were de novo at given depth. Cells were unsorted, so CD4 and CD8 contributions were not separated. Pathologically expanded recipient clonotypes increased progressively from day 30 to day 180 as diversity fell. Broader posttransplant TCR repertoire diversity was predicted by graft donor and pretransplant recipient Inverse Simpson Index values.

Germline V gene sequence: CDR1 SGHRS, CDR2 YFSETQ. The CDR3 extends over 15 amino acids. The ends were cut back, 3 bases at V and 3 bases at J, with 15 bases in the middle. Measured with immunoSEQ multiplex PCR; TCRdb has only the in-frame clones, and not every one. Of roughly 30,000 clones in the sample, about 94% were seen once. This clonotype originated in a female patient aged 45-65 years who had an allogeneic stem cell transplant from a related donor, so the T cells may come from the graft donor. Some clones in this sample may be carry-over from other donors' samples. The material sequenced was PBMCs, taken 100 days after allogeneic stem cell transplant. This chain uses TRBV5-1 with TRBJ1-1; D perhaps matches TRBD1 (5 bases). For the CDR3, the DNA is TGCGCCAGCAGCTCCCGGGGGAGGGGTTACACTGAAGCTTTCTTT. Protein: CASSSRGRGYTEAFF.